Presented here are 13 T cell receptor beta chains from one specimen sequenced in a study of OX40 agonist ivuxolimab in advanced cancers. Clones were sequenced by immunoSEQ multiplex PCR, and TCRdb holds only the in-frame ones, with some missing. Of about 19,000 clones listed, under 70% are singletons. Sequencing used CD4+ or CD8+ T cells sorted from blood, obtained in a trial of the OX40 agonist ivuxolimab. The receptors derive from an adult with an advanced solid tumor such as melanoma, head and neck, liver or kidney cancer.

V is TRBV28 and J is TRBJ2-1, with 7 bases lining up with TRBD1. J was trimmed by 8 bases and V by 4 bases; bases with no gene match: 8. The CDR3 has 14 amino acids. Germline V gives CDR1 MDHEN, CDR2 SYDVKM. This CDR3 is CASSSRDRDHEQFF. The CDR3 coding sequence is TGTGCCAGCAGTTCCCGGGACAGAGACCATGAGCAGTTCTTC.

The chain is built from TRBV21-1 and TRBJ1-5. TRBV21-1 is a known pseudogene. The CDR3 consists of 15 residues. This chain's CDR3 is CASSKGRERNQPQHF. CDR3 in DNA: TGTGCCAGCAGCAAAGGTCGGGAGAGAAATCAGCCCCAGCATTTT.

This chain links TRBV9 with TRBJ1-1, with D possibly matching TRBD1 (5 bases). The CDR3 extends over 14 amino acids. V lost 0 bases and J lost 6, with 12 bases in between. The germline gives CDR1 SGDLS, CDR2 YYNGEE. The chain's CDR3 is CASSVEEGMAEAFF. CDR3 bases: TGTGCCAGCAGCGTAGAGGAGGGGATGGCTGAAGCTTTCTTT.

The J gene is TRBJ2-5, the V gene TRBV13; 7 bases line up with TRBD2. V trimming: 7 bases; J trimming: 5 bases; junction bases outside the gene matches: 7. The CDR3 totals 13 residues. Germline CDR1 is PRHDT and CDR2 is FYEKMQ (reference sequence). This CDR3 is CASTWGGIETQYF. The DNA for the CDR3 is TGTGCCAGCACCTGGGGGGGGATCGAGACCCAGTACTTC. Variable domain in full (rest from reference TRBV13 and TRBJ2-5): AAGVIQSPRHLIKEKRETATLKCYPIPRHDTVYWYQQGPGQDPQFLISFYEKMQSDKGSIPDRFSAQQFSDYHSELNMSSLELGDSALYFCASTWGGIETQYFGPGTRLLVL.

The genes are TRBV4-3 and TRBJ1-2, with D unclear. V lost 4 bases to trimming and J lost 4 bases, with 13 bases between them. This CDR3 region has 14 residues. CDR1 is LGHNA, CDR2 YSLEER, per germline. CDR3 residues: CASSPGEHGYGYTF. DNA for the CDR3: TGCGCCAGCAGCCCCGGGGAGCACGGCTATGGCTACACCTTC.

This clone is labeled medium-sized. This chain uses TRBV7-9 with TRBJ2-7; possibly TRBD2 for D (5 bases). Per germline, CDR1 SEHNR and CDR2 FQNEAQ (reference sequence). Trimming shortened V by 5 bases and J by 5 bases, and 10 bases separated the two germline ends. The CDR3 totals 12 residues. The CDR3 region has the DNA TGTGCCAGCAGCCCTGAGAGGGACGAGCAGTACTTC. Translated: CASSPERDEQYF. Supplemented by reference TRBV7-9 and TRBJ2-7, the full variable domain reads DTGVSQNPRHKITKRGQNVTFRCDPISEHNRLYWYRQTLGQGPEFLTYFQNEAQLEKSRLLSDRFSAERPKGSFSTLEIQRTEQGDSAMYLCASSPERDEQYFGPGTRLTVT.

The rearrangement joins TRBV2 to TRBJ2-7, with 9 bases fitting TRBD1. V shed 5 bases, J shed 1 base, and the junction held 6 bases outside the gene matches. This CDR3 comprises 15 residues. Germline CDR1 SNHLY, CDR2 FYNNEI. As DNA, the CDR3 is TGTGCCAGCAGTCCACAGGGGGCGCCTTCCTACGAGCAGTACTTC. Translated, it gives CASSPQGAPSYEQYF.

The V gene is TRBV19, the J gene TRBJ2-7; D is uncertain. Germline V lookup: CDR1 LNHDA, CDR2 SQIVND (reference sequence). Trimming cost V 8 bases and J 7 bases, with 15 bases left between them. The CDR3 spans 12 residues. The CDR3 sequence: CASSPAGREQYF. The CDR3 coding sequence is TGTGCCAGTTCCCCCGCCGGTCGGGAGCAGTACTTC.

The chain employs TRBV7-9 and TRBJ2-1; D possibly corresponds to TRBD2 (6 bases). V was cut by 5 bases and J by 5 bases, with 19 bases left in between. The germline V gene encodes CDR1 SEHNR and CDR2 FQNEAQ (reference sequence). The CDR3 extends over 16 amino acids. CDR3 nucleotide sequence: TGTGCCAGCAGCAATGATATCGGGGGTACGGACAATGAGCAGTTCTTC. Its translation: CASSNDIGGTDNEQFF.

The chain joins TRBV4-3 to TRBJ1-3; D is uncertain. With 0 bases removed from V and 2 bases from J, the gap between germline ends came to 8 bases. Germline values: CDR1 LGHNA, CDR2 YSLEER. The CDR3 consists of 15 residues. The CDR3 DNA is TGCGCCAGCAGCCAAGACTGGGGAACTGGAAACACCATATATTTT. It translates to CASSQDWGTGNTIYF.

This chain links TRBV11-3 with TRBJ2-1, with a tentative D call TRBD2 (6 bases). V lost 3 bases, J lost 3 bases, and 12 bases lay in between. From germline, CDR1 is SGHNT and CDR2 YENEEA. This CDR3 region has 15 residues. The CDR3 loop is CASSLGGMLYNEQFF. CDR3 DNA: TGTGCCAGCAGCTTGGGCGGGATGCTCTACAATGAGCAGTTCTTC.

This clone was seen a few times. The chain carries TRBV5-8 and TRBJ2-1; 11 bases match TRBD2. After removal of 2 bases from V and 1 base from J, the junction contained 8 bases not matched to a gene. CDR3 length: 18 amino acids. Per germline, CDR1 SGHTS and CDR2 YDEGEE. The CDR3 DNA is TGTGCCAGCAGCTTATGGGCTAGCGGGGGGCTATCCTACAATGAGCAGTTCTTC. Translating it yields CASSLWASGGLSYNEQFF.

This clone was seen only a few times. The chain employs TRBV28 and TRBJ1-5, with a weak D call TRBD1 (6 bases). The CDR3 loop spans 16 amino acids. The V and J ends lost 5 bases and 0 bases respectively, with 14 bases between them. Germline V gene data show CDR1 as MDHEN and CDR2 as SYDVKM. CDR3 sequence reads: CASSPPTGGSNQPQHF. Here the CDR3 DNA reads TGTGCCAGCAGTCCCCCGACAGGAGGTAGCAATCAGCCCCAGCATTTT.